Listed here are 2 T cell receptor beta chains from one sample, sequenced in a study of cytomegalovirus exposure and HLA in healthy donors. Primers for the PCR totalled 60 Vbeta and 13 Jbeta. The protocol was immunoSEQ multiplex PCR, while the TCRdb copy is restricted to in-frame clones and leaves out a portion. The sample carries roughly 200,000 clones, around 70% recorded once. The source material was PBMCs. All receptors come from a man aged 35 to 55 in good health and CMV-seropositive.

This clone was counted once. V gene TRBV11-2 combines with J gene TRBJ1-1; the D is unclear. Germline loops: CDR1 SGHAT, CDR2 FQNNGV. The CDR3 extends over 11 amino acids. V lost 3 bases to trimming and J lost 8 bases, with 7 bases between them. CDR3 coding DNA: TGTGCCAGCAGCTTGAGGGCAGAAGCTTTCTTT. Its translation: CASSLRAEAFF. Drawing the rest from reference TRBV11-2 and TRBJ1-1, the complete variable domain is EAGVAQSPRYKIIEKRQSVAFWCNPISGHATLYWYQQILGQGPKLLIQFQNNGVVDDSQLPKDRFSAERLKGVDSTLKIQPAKLEDSAVYLCASSLRAEAFFGQGTRLTVV.

The V call is TRBV4-1, the J call TRBJ2-2; maybe TRBD1 (6 bases). The CDR3 contains 15 residues. Germline assignment: CDR1 MGHRA and CDR2 YSYEKL. The V end was cut by 5 bases, the J end by 4 bases, with 14 bases between. The DNA of the CDR3 is TGCGCCAGCAGCGACCACAGGGTTCCCACCGGGGAGCTGTTTTTT. It codes for CASSDHRVPTGELFF.